Following are 19 T cell receptor beta chains from one sample sequenced in a study of pediatric ulcerative colitis. The method was immunoSEQ multiplex PCR; TCRdb's version includes in-frame clones alone and lacks a portion of them. The sample lists 64,000 or so clones, about three quarters occurring once. The specimen sequenced was blood. These receptor sequences come from a boy aged 5 to 17 with moderate ulcerative colitis.

A single count supports this clone. The rearrangement joins TRBV5-4 to TRBJ1-4, with 9 positions matching TRBD1. This CDR3 is 13 amino acids long. V trimming: 5 bases; J trimming: 6 bases; junction bases outside the gene matches: 2. Germline CDR1 reads SGHNT; CDR2 reads YYREEE (reference sequence). CDR3 nucleotides: TGTGCCAGCAGTAGGGACAGGGATGAAAAACTGTTTTTT. Its protein is CASSRDRDEKLFF.

The chain joins TRBV30 to TRBJ2-1; tentative D call: TRBD2 (6 bases). Trimming stripped 7 bases from V and 7 bases from J, with 20 bases between. The germline V gene has CDR1 GTSNPN and CDR2 SVGIG (reference sequence). This CDR3 is built from 14 residues. The CDR3, as DNA: TGTGCCTCACCACAGAGCGGGCCCTGGAATGAGCAGTTCTTC. As protein: CASPQSGPWNEQFF. Looking up the rest from reference TRBV30 and TRBJ2-1 gives the full variable domain: SQTIHQWPATLVQPVGSPLSLECTVEGTSNPNLYWYRQAAGRGLQLLFYSVGIGQISSEVPQNLSASRPQDRQFILSSKKLLLSDSGFYLCASPQSGPWNEQFFGPGTRLTVL.

V gene TRBV4-3 combines with J gene TRBJ2-1; 8 positions agree with TRBD1. This CDR3 is 17 amino acids long. CDR1 and CDR2 (germline): LGHNA, YSLEER. Germline trimming cut 2 bases from V and 5 bases from J; bases unmatched to any gene: 11. CDR3 in DNA: TGCGCCAGCAGCCAAACCCGGCAGGGGGCAGGCCACAATGAGCAGTTCTTC. Translation gives CASSQTRQGAGHNEQFF.

V is TRBV7-9 and J is TRBJ1-2; D gene ambiguous. With 7 bases removed from V and 0 bases from J, the gap between germline ends came to 15 bases. CDR1 is SEHNR, CDR2 FQNEAQ, per germline (reference sequence). The CDR3 contains 15 residues. CDR3 coding DNA: TGTGCCAGCACCGATTTTTCTGGGGCTAACTATGGCTACACCTTC. Translation gives CASTDFSGANYGYTF.

A single count supports this clone. Here the CDR3 reads CASSPPVIRTGEYSNQPQHF. CDR3 DNA sequence: TGTGCCAGCTCACCCCCTGTGATCCGTACAGGAGAATATAGCAATCAGCCCCAGCATTTT. This chain links TRBV18 with TRBJ1-5; TRBD1 is a possible D gene (5 bases). The V and J ends lost 3 bases and 0 bases respectively, with 24 bases between them. The V gene's germline CDR1 is KGHSH and CDR2 LQKENI. The CDR3 contains 20 residues.

This clone was observed a single time. This chain links TRBV27 with TRBJ1-1, with D possibly being TRBD1 (6 bases). Germline CDR1 reads MNHEY; CDR2 reads SMNVEV (reference sequence). The CDR3 has 14 residues. Trimming stripped 8 bases from V and 3 bases from J, with 16 bases between. The CDR3 DNA is TGTGCCAGCGGTTCGGGGGGGCTTTACACTGAAGCTTTCTTT. It codes for CASGSGGLYTEAFF.

Only a few counts were recorded for this clone. This chain uses TRBV5-4 with TRBJ1-1; D ambiguous. Germline CDR1 SGHNT, CDR2 YYREEE (reference sequence). The CDR3 length is 12 residues. Trimming left V 0 bases short and J 4 bases short, with 4 bases between. The CDR3 nucleotides read TGTGCCAGCAGCTTGGTAGGCACTGAAGCTTTCTTT. Translated, it gives CASSLVGTEAFF.

This clone was seen many times. Here the CDR3 reads CASGLANRQGASNEQFF. In nucleotides, the CDR3 is TGTGCTAGTGGTTTGGCCAACCGACAGGGGGCGAGCAATGAGCAGTTCTTC. The chain joins TRBV12-5 to TRBJ2-1, with 10 nucleotides matching TRBD1. The ends lost 1 base at V and 6 bases at J; junction bases unmatched: 9. CDR1 LGHNT and CDR2 FRNRAP come from the germline V gene. This CDR3 region has 17 residues. The full variable domain, rest sourced from reference TRBV12-5 and TRBJ2-1, is DARVTQTPRHKVTEMGQEVTMRCQPILGHNTVFWYRQTMMQGLELLAYFRNRAPLDDSGMPKDRFSAEMPDATLATLKIQPSEPRDSAVYFCASGLANRQGASNEQFFGPGTRLTVL.

Only a few counts were recorded for this clone. The chain has TRBV7-2 and TRBJ1-1; D perhaps matches TRBD1 (5 bases). The CDR3 totals 15 residues. Germline loops: CDR1 SGHTA, CDR2 FQGNSA. With 2 bases removed from V and 4 bases from J, the gap between germline ends came to 14 bases. CDR3 bases: TGTGCCAGCAGCTTAAGGGGAGGGACGTCCACTGAAGCTTTCTTT. This translates into CASSLRGGTSTEAFF.

This clone has only a few counts. This chain links TRBV5-1 with TRBJ1-5, with 7 bases lining up with TRBD1. J gave up 6 bases and V 5 bases, and 11 bases lay outside the gene matches. The CDR3 is 15 amino acids. Germline V CDR1 and CDR2: SGHRS, YFSETQ. The CDR3 sequence: CASRRGTESTQPQHF. CDR3 coding DNA: TGCGCCAGCAGAAGGGGGACAGAGTCGACTCAGCCCCAGCATTTT. The complete variable domain, with remaining parts taken from reference TRBV5-1 and TRBJ1-5, reads KAGVTQTPRYLIKTRGQQVTLSCSPISGHRSVSWYQQTPGQGLQFLFEYFSETQRNKGNFPGRFSGRQFSNSRSEMNVSTLELGDSALYLCASRRGTESTQPQHFGDGTRLSIL.

The V gene is TRBV28, the J gene TRBJ1-6, with TRBD1 matching 8 bases. V gave up 6 bases and J gave up 7 bases; unmatched junction bases: 5. The germline CDR1 and CDR2 sequences are MDHEN and SYDVKM. The length of the CDR3 is 14 residues. The CDR3 nucleotides are TGTGCCAGCAGATGGGCAGGGGGCAATTCACCCCTCCACTTT. Translating gives CASRWAGGNSPLHF. The complete variable domain, with remaining parts taken from reference TRBV28 and TRBJ1-6, reads DVKVTQSSRYLVKRTGEKVFLECVQDMDHENMFWYRQDPGLGLRLIYFSYDVKMKEKGDIPEGYSVSREKKERFSLILESASTNQTSMYLCASRWAGGNSPLHFGNGTRLTVT.

The V call is TRBV5-1, the J call TRBJ1-2, with D possibly being TRBD1 (5 bases). The V gene lost 4 bases and the J gene lost 0 bases, with 10 bases spanning the gap. The germline V gene encodes CDR1 SGHRS and CDR2 YFSETQ. The CDR3 totals 14 residues. CDR3 DNA sequence: TGCGCCAGCAGCCAGACAGATCCTAACTATGGCTACACCTTC. It is translated as CASSQTDPNYGYTF.

The gene calls are TRBV27 and TRBJ2-7, with D uncertain. With 6 bases removed from V and 0 bases from J, the gap between germline ends came to 15 bases. The CDR3 consists of 15 residues. Per the germline V gene, CDR1 is MNHEY and CDR2 is SMNVEV (reference sequence). The DNA of the CDR3 is TGTGCCAGCAGCCTAAGGTGGGGTGGCTCCTACGAGCAGTACTTC. Translated, it gives CASSLRWGGSYEQYF.

The DNA of the CDR3 is TGTGCCAGCAGCGTATACCCCGGGGTGAACACTGAAGCTTTCTTT. Its protein is CASSVYPGVNTEAFF. This chain connects TRBV9 to TRBJ1-1; D is undetermined. With 1 base removed from V and 0 bases from J, the gap between germline ends came to 10 bases. Per the germline V gene, CDR1 is SGDLS and CDR2 is YYNGEE. This CDR3 comprises 15 residues.

The chain uses TRBV15 and TRBJ1-1; possibly TRBD1 for D (5 bases). The germline V gene has CDR1 LNHNV and CDR2 YYDKDF (reference sequence). The CDR3 is made up of 15 amino acids. Trimming cost V 1 base and J 3 bases, with 12 bases left between them. CDR3: CATSRVPGGYTEAFF. The CDR3 bases are TGTGCCACCAGCAGAGTCCCGGGGGGGTACACTGAAGCTTTCTTT.

V usage is TRBV7-2 and J usage is TRBJ2-7; possible D gene TRBD2, 6 bases. V lost 3 bases and J lost 4, with 13 bases in between. Germline V lookup: CDR1 SGHTA, CDR2 FQGNSA. CDR3 length equals 14 residues. The CDR3 loop is CASSLSGLLYEQYF. Here the CDR3 DNA reads TGTGCCAGCAGCTTGTCGGGACTCCTATACGAGCAGTACTTC.

The rearrangement uses TRBV4-1 and TRBJ2-7; no clear D. CDR3 length equals 16 residues. CDR1 MGHRA and CDR2 YSYEKL come from the germline V gene. V shed 2 bases and J shed 1 base, with 15 bases lying between them. CDR3 DNA: TGCGCCAGCAGCCAATACGCGCAGATGCTTTCCTACGAGCAGTACTTC. As protein: CASSQYAQMLSYEQYF.

This chain connects TRBV7-9 to TRBJ1-5; perhaps TRBD1 as D (5 bases). With 5 bases removed from V and 4 bases from J, the gap between germline ends came to 12 bases. The V gene's germline CDR1 is SEHNR and CDR2 FQNEAQ (reference sequence). This CDR3 has 14 residues. CDR3 bases: TGTGCCAGCAGCCGAGCCGGGGGTAATCAGCCCCAGCATTTT. Its protein is CASSRAGGNQPQHF.

There are a few counts of this clone. V is TRBV12-5 and J is TRBJ2-2, with D uncertain. V lost 0 bases, J lost 6 bases, and 5 bases lay in between. Germline loops: CDR1 LGHNT, CDR2 FRNRAP. The CDR3 has 13 residues. DNA for the CDR3: TGTGCTAGTGGTTTGGTACTTTCCGGGGAGCTGTTTTTT. This codes for CASGLVLSGELFF.